These T cell receptor beta chains were read from a single sample in a study of blood T cell repertoires in COVID-19. Only in-frame clones appear in the TCRdb table, and some are missing; sequencing was by immunoSEQ multiplex PCR. This table holds roughly 120,000 clones, just over 85% found once. Sequenced material: peripheral blood. These TCRs come from a woman between 45 and 65 years old with active or convalescent COVID-19. Both conserved end residues are part of each CDR3. D genes are given only for firm matches. The size field is filled for only some rows; it gives once, few, many or a size class.

clone_size,j_call,v_call,d_call,cdr3_nt,cdr3_aa
-,TRBJ1-1,TRBV13,TRBD1,TGTGCCAGCAGCTTAATACGACAGGGGGTTGAAGCTTTCTTT,CASSLIRQGVEAFF
-,TRBJ2-1,TRBV19,TRBD2,TGTGCCAGTAGGCCTAGCGGGGGGACTCCCTACAATGAGCAGTTCTTC,CASRPSGGTPYNEQFF
-,TRBJ2-2,TRBV9,TRBD2,TGTGCCAGCAGCGTACAAGCGGGAGGTCCCGGGGAGCTGTTTTTT,CASSVQAGGPGELFF
-,TRBJ2-1,TRBV4-2,-,TGTGCCAGCAGCCAAGATAATGGGGCAATTTATGAGCAGTTCTTC,CASSQDNGAIYEQFF
-,TRBJ2-1,TRBV4-1,TRBD2,TGCGCCAGCAGCAGCCCCCCCAGCGGGACTTACAATGAGCAGTTCTTC,CASSSPPSGTYNEQFF
-,TRBJ1-3,TRBV14,-,TGTGCCAGCAGCCCTCCTCAGGGCAACTCTGGAAACACCATATATTTT,CASSPPQGNSGNTIYF
once,TRBJ2-6,TRBV19,-,TGTGCCAGTAGTATCCCCAACGGGGGGGCCAACGTCCTGACTTTC,CASSIPNGGANVLTF
-,TRBJ1-1,TRBV5-6,-,TGTGCCAGCAGCTTACGGTGGACTGAAGCTTTCTTT,CASSLRWTEAFF
few,TRBJ1-4,TRBV19,-,TGTGCCAGTAGCGTGGGGGGGGCCCTAAATGAAAAACTGTTTTTT,CASSVGGALNEKLFF
-,TRBJ1-1,TRBV7-3,-,TGTGCCAGCAGCCTCCAGGGGAGCACTGAAGCTTTCTTT,CASSLQGSTEAFF
-,TRBJ2-3,TRBV9,-,TGTGCCAGCAGCGTAGACCAGTTAAGCACAGATACGCAGTATTTT,CASSVDQLSTDTQYF
-,TRBJ2-7,TRBV5-1,TRBD1,TGCGCCAGCAGCCCGGACGGACAGGTTTTTAGCTACGAGCAGTACTTC,CASSPDGQVFSYEQYF
-,TRBJ2-7,TRBV6-5,TRBD1,TGTGCCAGCAGTTACTCTATCCAGGGGGCATACGAGCAGTACTTC,CASSYSIQGAYEQYF
-,TRBJ2-7,TRBV18,-,TGTGCCAGCTCACAAGAAATCCCTCCGGGCGAGCAGTACTTC,CASSQEIPPGEQYF
-,TRBJ2-2,TRBV9,-,TGTGCCAGCAGCGCGGACTCCACCACCGGGGAGCTGTTTTTT,CASSADSTTGELFF
-,TRBJ2-1,TRBV6-2/TRBV6-3,-,TGTGCCAGCAGTTACGCGGCGGGGGCTAGCGATGAGCAGTTCTTC,CASSYAAGASDEQFF
-,TRBJ2-2,TRBV5-1,TRBD2,TGCGCCAGCAGCTTGATTGGACTAGCGGGAACCGGGGAGCTGTTTTTT,CASSLIGLAGTGELFF
-,TRBJ1-2,TRBV24-1,-,TGTGCCACCAGTGAGCCGACAGGATATGGCTACACCTTC,CATSEPTGYGYTF
-,TRBJ1-4,TRBV28,TRBD1,TGTGCCAGCAGCTCCCCGGGACAGGGAGCAACTAATGAAAAACTGTTTTTT,CASSSPGQGATNEKLFF
-,TRBJ2-7,TRBV15,TRBD1,TGTGCCACCAGCACCCGACAGGGGTTTCCCTACGAGCAGTACTTC,CATSTRQGFPYEQYF
-,TRBJ2-5,TRBV7-2,-,TGTGCCAGCAGCTTAGGGGAGAGAGAGACCCAGTACTTC,CASSLGERETQYF
-,TRBJ2-7,TRBV7-2,TRBD2,TGTGCCAGCAGCCCCGGGACTAATGCCTACGAGCAGTACTTC,CASSPGTNAYEQYF
-,TRBJ1-3,TRBV14,-,TGTGCCAGCAGCCTGGACAGCTACTCTGGAAACACCATATATTTT,CASSLDSYSGNTIYF
-,TRBJ2-3,TRBV4-2,-,TGTGCCAGCAGCCAAGAGGGGGCGTACACAGATACGCAGTATTTT,CASSQEGAYTDTQYF
-,TRBJ2-7,TRBV28,-,TGTGCCAGCAGTTTACAGGACTACAGCTCCTACGAGCAGTACTTC,CASSLQDYSSYEQYF
-,TRBJ1-4,TRBV6-4,TRBD1,TGTGCCAGCAGTGAGAGGGACAGAATAGCCGGTTTCACTAATGAAAAACTGTTTTTT,CASSERDRIAGFTNEKLFF
-,TRBJ2-4,TRBV27,TRBD1,TGTGCCAGCAGCATGGACAGGGTAGCCAAAAACATTCAGTACTTC,CASSMDRVAKNIQYF
-,TRBJ2-1,TRBV11-3,-,TGTGCCAGCAGCTTAGATCAGGGTAGGAATGAGCAGTTCTTC,CASSLDQGRNEQFF
-,TRBJ2-6,TRBV2,TRBD1,TGTGCCAGCAGTACGGGACAGGCTGGGGCCAACGTCCTGACTTTC,CASSTGQAGANVLTF
-,TRBJ1-2,TRBV7-2,-,TGTGCCAGCAGCCCCGGGACACCCTATGGCTACACCTTC,CASSPGTPYGYTF
medium-sized,TRBJ2-5,TRBV19,-,TGTGCCAGTAGTATGGAGGCAGTACAAGAGACCCAGTACTTC,CASSMEAVQETQYF